This TCR beta chain originates from a study of blood T cell repertoires in COVID-19. Overall study context: Acute and convalescent COVID-19 samples came from the United States, Italy and Spain.

The ends were cut back, 3 bases at V and 4 bases at J, with 12 bases in the middle. The germline V gene has CDR1 LNHDA and CDR2 SQIVND (reference sequence). The CDR3 covers 15 residues. This table comes from immunoSEQ multiplex PCR, and its TCRdb copy is limited to in-frame clones, with some not included. The sample has approximately 290,000 clones; 75% to 90% are singletons. Sequencing input: peripheral blood. The J gene is TRBJ2-2, the V gene TRBV19; weak D call: TRBD1 (6 bases). This TCR came from a young man with acute or convalescent COVID-19. The CDR3 nucleotides are TGTGCCAGTAGTATCAATGACAGGCGCACCGGGGAGCTGTTTTTT. Protein sequence: CASSINDRRTGELFF.